A single sample is the source of the 32 T cell receptor beta chains below, sequenced in a study of T cell responses to AZD1222 COVID-19 vaccine. Libraries were prepared by immunoSEQ multiplex PCR; TCRdb keeps only in-frame clonotypes and omits some of them. The sample lists 110,000 or so clones, about 91% occurring once. The sample consisted of peripheral blood, taken 28 days after the second AZD1222 dose. All receptors derive from an adult who received the AZD1222 COVID-19 vaccine.

The V gene is TRBV11-2, the J gene TRBJ2-5; no definite D call. This CDR3 spans 15 amino acids. Germline CDR1 is SGHAT and CDR2 is FQNNGV. The V end was cut by 2 bases, the J end by 7 bases, with 17 bases between. For the CDR3, the DNA is TGTGCCAGCAGCTTACGGAACTCGGCGGCCCTGACCCAGTACTTC. This encodes CASSLRNSAALTQYF. Filled out from reference TRBV11-2 and TRBJ2-5, the complete variable domain reads EAGVAQSPRYKIIEKRQSVAFWCNPISGHATLYWYQQILGQGPKLLIQFQNNGVVDDSQLPKDRFSAERLKGVDSTLKIQPAKLEDSAVYLCASSLRNSAALTQYFGPGTRLLVL.

The V and J genes are TRBV6-2 or TRBV6-3 and TRBJ2-6, with D possibly matching TRBD2 (6 bases). Looked up from germline, CDR1 is MNHEY and CDR2 is SVGEGT. V shed 2 bases and J shed 4 bases, with 9 bases lying between them. The CDR3 is 15 residues long. The CDR3 spells CASSYGGTGANVLTF. Written as DNA, the CDR3 is TGTGCCAGCAGTTACGGGGGGACCGGGGCCAACGTCCTGACTTTC.

This clone has just one count. The V call is TRBV19, the J call TRBJ1-5; D possibly corresponds to TRBD1 (5 bases). This CDR3 comprises 15 residues. The germline V and J ends were trimmed by 8 bases and 7 bases, with 21 bases remaining between them. CDR1 and CDR2 (germline): LNHDA, SQIVND (reference sequence). Here the CDR3 reads CASRQGEVLGQPQHF. The CDR3 nucleotides are TGTGCCAGTCGCCAAGGGGAGGTTTTAGGGCAGCCCCAGCATTTT.

This clone occurred a few times. The V gene is TRBV6-1, the J gene TRBJ1-1; D possibly corresponds to TRBD1 (5 bases). Germline V gene lookup returns CDR1 MNHNS and CDR2 SASEGT. The V end was cut by 11 bases, the J end by 1 base, with 14 bases between. CDR3 length: 13 residues. CDR3 residues: CACDSHQNTEAFF. The CDR3 DNA sequence: TGTGCCTGCGACAGCCATCAGAACACTGAAGCTTTCTTT.

CDR3 residues: CASSLYLGEAFF. In DNA, the CDR3 is TGTGCCAGCAGCTTATATTTAGGCGAAGCTTTCTTT. The chain couples TRBV7-2 to TRBJ1-1, with D unresolved. Trimming cost V 2 bases and J 8 bases, with 9 bases left between them. CDR1 and CDR2 from the germline V gene are SGHTA and FQGNSA. CDR3 length equals 12 residues.

The rearrangement joins TRBV27 to TRBJ1-6; D is unclear. V dropped 1 base and J dropped 10 bases, with 8 bases sitting between them. The CDR3 has 13 amino acids. Looked up from germline, CDR1 is MNHEY and CDR2 is SMNVEV (reference sequence). CDR3 in DNA: TGTGCCAGCAGTTTATTAACCATGTCACCCCTCCACTTT. Translation gives CASSLLTMSPLHF.

The chain couples TRBV19 to TRBJ1-3, with 8 bases that match TRBD1. V shed 4 bases and J 2 bases; nucleotides not matched to a gene: 7. CDR3 size: 16 residues. Germline V gives CDR1 LNHDA, CDR2 SQIVND (reference sequence). CDR3 coding DNA: TGTGCCAGTAGTACCGGACAGGGACCTGCTGGAAACACCATATATTTT. Translation gives CASSTGQGPAGNTIYF.

This clone was counted once. The chain couples TRBV9 to TRBJ1-6; TRBD1 aligns across 7 bases. Trimming cost V 6 bases and J 10 bases; bases outside gene matches: 10. The CDR3 sequence is 14 residues long. CDR1 and CDR2 from the germline V gene are SGDLS and YYNGEE. CDR3 region: CASNVRGEHSPLHF. CDR3 in DNA: TGTGCCAGCAACGTCAGGGGGGAACACTCACCCCTCCACTTT.

In DNA, the CDR3 is TGTGCCAGCAGCCCCCACGGGACAGCAGCCTACGAGCAGTACTTC. Protein: CASSPHGTAAYEQYF. V usage is TRBV7-8 and J usage is TRBJ2-7, with TRBD1 matching 7 bases. CDR3 length: 15 residues. The V segment lost 5 bases and the J segment 2 bases; nucleotides outside the gene matches: 9. The germline CDR1 and CDR2 sequences are SGHVS and FQNEAQ. Supplemented by reference TRBV7-8 and TRBJ2-7, the full variable domain reads GAGVSQSPRYKVAKRGQDVALRCDPISGHVSLFWYQQALGQGPEFLTYFQNEAQLDKSGLPSDRFFAERPEGSVSTLKIQRTQQEDSAVYLCASSPHGTAAYEQYFGPGTRLTVT.

The chain has TRBV2 and TRBJ1-6; weak D call: TRBD1 (5 bases). This CDR3 has 16 amino acids. Trimming cost V 2 bases and J 7 bases, with 15 bases left between them. From germline, CDR1 is SNHLY and CDR2 FYNNEI. The DNA of the CDR3 is TGTGCCAGCAGTGAATGGCGACAGACCGTCAATTCACCCCTCCACTTT. It encodes CASSEWRQTVNSPLHF.

CDR3 residues: CASSDLRPGPYGYTF. The CDR3 coding sequence is TGTGCCAGTAGTGACCTCAGGCCGGGGCCATATGGCTACACCTTC. V gene TRBV19 combines with J gene TRBJ1-2; a weak D match, TRBD1 (5 bases). The germline V gene has CDR1 LNHDA and CDR2 SQIVND (reference sequence). The CDR3 runs 15 residues. V was clipped by 5 bases and J by 5 bases, with 18 bases between them.

The chain carries TRBV27 and TRBJ1-5; D ambiguous. CDR1 and CDR2 (germline): MNHEY, SMNVEV (reference sequence). V was cut by 5 bases and J by 0 bases, with 5 bases left in between. The length of the CDR3 is 13 residues. CDR3 sequence reads: CASSTDSNQPQHF. As DNA, the CDR3 is TGTGCCAGCAGTACAGATAGCAATCAGCCCCAGCATTTT.

The table lists this clone with a count of one. The rearrangement joins TRBV6-2 or TRBV6-3 to TRBJ1-5, with TRBD1 as a possible D gene (5 bases). V dropped 0 bases and J dropped 8 bases, with 14 bases sitting between them. This CDR3 comprises 15 residues. Per germline, CDR1 MNHEY and CDR2 SVGEGT. The CDR3 loop is CASSYSVGGAEPQHF. The CDR3 nucleotides are TGTGCCAGCAGTTACTCGGTCGGGGGTGCAGAGCCCCAGCATTTT.

The J gene is TRBJ1-1, the V gene TRBV4-3; no firm D call. Trimming took off 1 base at V and 3 bases at J, with 9 bases between the two ends. The V gene's germline CDR1 is LGHNA and CDR2 YSLEER. The CDR3 is made up of 14 amino acids. CDR3 protein: CASSQGGSYTEAFF. Here the CDR3 DNA reads TGCGCCAGCAGCCAAGGCGGATCTTACACTGAAGCTTTCTTT.

The chain recombines TRBV12-3 or TRBV12-4 with TRBJ2-3; unclear D gene. Trimming left V 4 bases short and J 2 bases short, with 7 bases between. This CDR3 has 13 residues. In DNA form, the CDR3 reads TGTGCCAGCAGTTGGGGTCTCACAGATACGCAGTATTTT. This encodes CASSWGLTDTQYF.

The CDR3 loop is CASALAPSDTQYF. CDR3 in DNA: TGTGCCAGCGCTCTAGCGCCGTCAGATACGCAGTATTTT. The genes are TRBV7-2 and TRBJ2-3, with a weak D call TRBD2 (6 bases). V was cut by 8 bases and J by 4 bases, with 13 bases left in between. Germline assignment: CDR1 SGHTA and CDR2 FQGNSA. This CDR3 spans 13 amino acids.

This chain uses TRBV24-1 with TRBJ1-1; no clear D. The CDR3 is made up of 13 amino acids. V was shortened by 7 bases and J by 1 base, with 9 bases between the two germline ends. Germline V gives CDR1 KGHDR, CDR2 SFDVKD. The CDR3 nucleotides read TGTGCCACCAGGGGAGAATCGAACACTGAAGCTTTCTTT. This encodes CATRGESNTEAFF.

The gene calls are TRBV5-4 and TRBJ1-2; TRBD1 aligns across 7 bases. CDR1 and CDR2 from the germline V gene are SGHNT and YYREEE (reference sequence). The CDR3 length is 15 residues. V lost 4 bases, J lost 4 bases, and 10 bases stayed unmatched. CDR3 DNA: TGTGCCAGCAGCCCTCCGGGACAGAAATCCTATGGCTACACCTTC. It is translated as CASSPPGQKSYGYTF.

The rearrangement uses TRBV20-1 and TRBJ2-7; weak D call: TRBD1 (5 bases). Per germline, CDR1 DFQATT and CDR2 SNEGSKA (reference sequence). The length of the CDR3 is 11 residues. The CDR3 protein is CSHRPGNEQYF. The CDR3 DNA reads as TGCAGCCACAGGCCGGGCAACGAGCAGTACTTC.

The genes are TRBV10-3 and TRBJ1-2, with unresolved D. The CDR3 covers 16 residues. Germline CDR1 is ENHRY and CDR2 is SYGVKD. Trimming took off 0 bases at V and 8 bases at J, with 19 bases between the two ends. CDR3 DNA: TGTGCCATCAGTGAGTCGAAGGGTCAGACTGCCGGGGGCTACACCTTC. This sequence encodes CAISESKGQTAGGYTF.

The genes are TRBV10-2 and TRBJ2-3; either TRBD1 or TRBD2 may fit D (5 bases each). The germline V gene has CDR1 WSHSY and CDR2 SAAADI. Trimming took 2 bases from V and 2 from J, leaving 17 bases between them. The CDR3 length is 17 residues. In DNA form, the CDR3 reads TGCGCCAGCAGTGAGCCGGGACGGAGCCGCCTCACAGATACGCAGTATTTT. This gives the protein CASSEPGRSRLTDTQYF.

CDR3 DNA: TGTGCCACCAGCAATCGGGGAGTTTGGAATTCACCCCTCCACTTT. Translation: CATSNRGVWNSPLHF. The rearrangement links TRBV15 to TRBJ1-6; unclear D gene. Trimming cost V 4 bases and J 7 bases, with 14 bases left between them. The CDR3 is made up of 15 amino acids. Germline values: CDR1 LNHNV, CDR2 YYDKDF (reference sequence). The complete variable domain, with remaining parts taken from reference TRBV15 and TRBJ1-6, reads DAMVIQNPRYQVTQFGKPVTLSCSQTLNHNVMYWYQQKSSQAPKLLFHYYDKDFNNEADTPDNFQSRRPNTSFCFLDIRSPGLGDTAMYLCATSNRGVWNSPLHFGNGTRLTVT.

The CDR3 DNA is TGTGCCATTGGTGCCGGGACCAACTATGGCTACACCTTC. Its translation is CAIGAGTNYGYTF. The V and J genes are TRBV10-3 and TRBJ1-2; D may be TRBD1 (5 bases). The ends were cut back, 9 bases at V and 2 bases at J, with 13 bases in the middle. The CDR3 consists of 13 residues. Germline V gene sequence: CDR1 ENHRY, CDR2 SYGVKD.

The chain has TRBV3-1 (or the pseudogene TRBV3-2) and TRBJ1-3; D may be TRBD1 (5 bases). Germline-derived CDR1 and CDR2 are LGHDT and YNNKEL (reference sequence). This CDR3 region has 15 residues. The germline V and J ends were trimmed by 1 base and 2 bases, with 9 bases remaining between them. CDR3 DNA: TGTGCCAGCAGCCAAGCTACGGGGGCTGGAAACACCATATATTTT. Its translation: CASSQATGAGNTIYF.

This chain joins TRBV7-3 and TRBJ1-4, with 7 bases matching TRBD1. Germline V lookup: CDR1 SGHTA, CDR2 FQGTGA. This CDR3 has 15 residues. V trimming: 4 bases; J trimming: 3 bases; junction bases outside the gene matches: 5. The CDR3, as DNA: TGTGCCAGCAGCTCGACAGGGCCCCCTAATGAAAAACTGTTTTTT. As protein: CASSSTGPPNEKLFF.

The gene calls are TRBV11-2 and TRBJ2-3; D tentatively reads TRBD1 or TRBD2 (6 bases each). The CDR3 is 14 residues long. V lost 5 bases and J lost 4, with 13 bases in between. Germline loops: CDR1 SGHAT, CDR2 FQNNGV. This CDR3 reads CASSPWGAADTQYF. CDR3 DNA sequence: TGTGCCAGCAGCCCATGGGGGGCGGCAGATACGCAGTATTTT.

CDR3 bases: TGTGCCAGCAGCCCCTCGCCCTGGGGGGGCGCCTATGGCTACACCTTC. Protein: CASSPSPWGGAYGYTF. J is TRBJ1-2 and V is TRBV7-2; D possibly corresponds to TRBD1 (6 bases). The CDR3 spans 16 residues. V was cut by 5 bases and J by 4 bases, with 20 bases left in between. Germline loops: CDR1 SGHTA, CDR2 FQGNSA.

The gene calls are TRBV7-2 and TRBJ2-2, with 7 bases fitting TRBD1. Germline CDR1 SGHTA, CDR2 FQGNSA. Germline trimming cut 5 bases from V and 8 bases from J; bases unmatched to any gene: 17. This CDR3 is 17 amino acids long. CDR3 sequence (DNA): TGTGCCAGCAGCCACAGACAGGGTCGCAGCACCGGTGGGGAGCTGTTTTTT. Protein sequence: CASSHRQGRSTGGELFF.

This sequence joins TRBV2 and TRBJ1-1, with no clear D. The CDR3 is 12 residues long. Germline V gene sequence: CDR1 SNHLY, CDR2 FYNNEI. The germline V and J ends were trimmed by 3 bases and 3 bases, with 5 bases remaining between them. The CDR3 DNA reads as TGTGCCAGCAGTGATCAGTACACTGAAGCTTTCTTT. Translated: CASSDQYTEAFF.

Here the CDR3 reads CASSGDRVFYGYTF. The CDR3 DNA is TGTGCCAGCAGCGGGGACAGGGTATTCTATGGCTACACCTTC. The V and J genes are TRBV2 and TRBJ1-2; 9 positions agree with TRBD1. CDR3 length equals 14 residues. Germline V gives CDR1 SNHLY, CDR2 FYNNEI. Trimming took 6 bases from V and 4 from J; bases not matched to a gene: 6.

J is TRBJ2-1 and V is TRBV19; D gene ambiguous. The CDR3 sequence is 16 residues long. Germline-derived CDR1 and CDR2 are LNHDA and SQIVND (reference sequence). V lost 1 base and J 4 bases, leaving 14 bases between the germline ends. CDR3 nucleotide sequence: TGTGCCAGTAGTATAGGACCCCCGGAATTGTACAATGAGCAGTTCTTC. Residues: CASSIGPPELYNEQFF.

The gene calls are TRBV4-3 and TRBJ2-5; D gene uncertain. This CDR3 is 16 amino acids long. Germline CDR1 reads LGHNA; CDR2 reads YSLEER. Trimming removed 1 base at V and 4 bases at J, with 16 bases between. CDR3 in amino acids: CASSQGNSHPRETQYF. The CDR3 region has the DNA TGCGCCAGCAGCCAAGGTAACAGCCATCCAAGAGAGACCCAGTACTTC.